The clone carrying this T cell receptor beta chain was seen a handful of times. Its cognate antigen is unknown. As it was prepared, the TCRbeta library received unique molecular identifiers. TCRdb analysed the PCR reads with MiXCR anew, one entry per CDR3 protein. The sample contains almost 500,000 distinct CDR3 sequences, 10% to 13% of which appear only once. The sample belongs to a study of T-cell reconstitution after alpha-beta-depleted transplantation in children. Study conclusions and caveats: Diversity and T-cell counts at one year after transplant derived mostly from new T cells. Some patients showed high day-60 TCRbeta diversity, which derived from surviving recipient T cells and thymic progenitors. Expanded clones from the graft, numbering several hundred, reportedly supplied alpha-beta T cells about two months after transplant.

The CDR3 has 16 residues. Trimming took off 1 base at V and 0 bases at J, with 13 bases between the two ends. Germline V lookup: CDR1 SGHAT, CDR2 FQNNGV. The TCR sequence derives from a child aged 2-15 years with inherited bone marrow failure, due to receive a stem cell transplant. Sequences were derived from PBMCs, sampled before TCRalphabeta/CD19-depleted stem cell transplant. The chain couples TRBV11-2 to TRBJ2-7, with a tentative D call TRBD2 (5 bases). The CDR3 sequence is CASSLGRPLSSYEQYF. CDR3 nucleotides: TGTGCCAGCAGCTTAGGGAGGCCCCTGAGCTCCTACGAGCAGTACTTC.